This T cell receptor (beta chain) originates from a study of shared clonotypes between healthy human individuals. The V segment lost 2 bases and the J segment 2 bases; nucleotides outside the gene matches: 1. The CDR3 has 14 amino acids. CDR1 SEHNR and CDR2 FQNEAQ come from the germline V gene (reference sequence). Clones were read by immunoSEQ multiplex PCR, and TCRdb kept only the in-frame ones, dropping some. The sample contains roughly 500,000 clones, approximately 94% of which appear only once. Remarks on this clone: What it recognizes is unknown.

Study-wide results and caveats: Some clonotypes were shared by all four sorted-subset donors, while others were not shared. The non-shared ones had lower generation probabilities than the shared ones.

The rearrangement uses TRBV7-9 and TRBJ2-5; TRBD1 aligns across 8 bases. Sequenced input: naive CD4+ T cells sorted from blood. Subset specified: CD45RA+ positively selected. The receptor was isolated from a woman aged 25 to 39 in good health. The CDR3 loop reads CASSLQGAQETQYF. CDR3 nucleotide sequence: TGTGCCAGCAGCTTACAGGGGGCACAAGAGACCCAGTACTTC. The whole variable domain, filled in from reference TRBV7-9 and TRBJ2-5, reads DTGVSQNPRHKITKRGQNVTFRCDPISEHNRLYWYRQTLGQGPEFLTYFQNEAQLEKSRLLSDRFSAERPKGSFSTLEIQRTEQGDSAMYLCASSLQGAQETQYFGPGTRLLVL.